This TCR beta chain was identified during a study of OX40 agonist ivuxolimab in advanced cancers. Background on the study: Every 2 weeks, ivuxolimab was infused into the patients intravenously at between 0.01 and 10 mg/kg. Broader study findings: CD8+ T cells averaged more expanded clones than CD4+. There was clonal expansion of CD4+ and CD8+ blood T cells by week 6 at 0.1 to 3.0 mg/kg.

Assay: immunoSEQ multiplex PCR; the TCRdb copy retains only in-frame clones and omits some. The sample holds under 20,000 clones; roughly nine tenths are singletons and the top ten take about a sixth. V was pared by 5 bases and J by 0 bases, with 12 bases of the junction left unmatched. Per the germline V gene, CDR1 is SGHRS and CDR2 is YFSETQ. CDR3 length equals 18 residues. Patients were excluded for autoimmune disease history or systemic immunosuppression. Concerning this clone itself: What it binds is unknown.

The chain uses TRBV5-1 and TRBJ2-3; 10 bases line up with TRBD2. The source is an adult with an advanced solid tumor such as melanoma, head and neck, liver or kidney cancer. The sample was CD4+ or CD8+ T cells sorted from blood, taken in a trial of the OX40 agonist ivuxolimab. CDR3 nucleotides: TGCGCCAGCAGACCGCCCAGCGGGAGGGGGGAGAGCACAGATACGCAGTATTTT. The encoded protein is CASRPPSGRGESTDTQYF.